A selection of T cell receptor beta chains follows, all from one sample in a study of T cells after yellow fever vaccination. Each CDR3 protein gets one entry after TCRdb re-called the 5' RACE reads with MiXCR. The sample shows hundreds of thousands of distinct CDR3 sequences, roughly 9.4% of them seen only once. This sample comprised PBMCs, obtained on the day of the first yellow fever vaccination. All receptors come from a man aged 18-30 years who received the YFV17D yellow fever vaccine. CDR3s include the opening cysteine and the closing phenylalanine or tryptophan. Each record gives: D gene, J gene, V gene, CDR3 protein. D genes are given only for firm matches.

>NA|TRBJ2-1|TRBV27
CASRTGWNEQFF
>NA|TRBJ2-4|TRBV6-1
CASSENGRAAGAKNIQYF
>NA|TRBJ1-2|TRBV7-2
CASSLDSFYGYTF
>TRBD1|TRBJ2-7|TRBV6-6
CASSYGTGGEQYF
>NA|TRBJ1-2|TRBV6-2/TRBV6-3
CASFSIVDGYTF
>TRBD1|TRBJ2-7|TRBV5-4
CASSWTGARGINF
>NA|TRBJ1-4|TRBV5-1
CASSLGIVAGDQKLFF
>NA|TRBJ1-1|TRBV5-1
CASSLFGENTEAFF
>NA|TRBJ2-5|TRBV20-1
CSARDGTFQETQYF
>TRBD2|TRBJ2-3|TRBV5-5
CASSTGLAGGLDTQYF
>TRBD2|TRBJ2-1|TRBV20-1
CSALAGQMYNEQFF
>NA|TRBJ1-5|TRBV15
CATSRALAAQPQHF
>NA|TRBJ1-5|TRBV28
CASSPGGPSDPWPQHF
>NA|TRBJ2-1|TRBV27
CASKRVRLGNEQFF
>NA|TRBJ1-2|TRBV15
CATSRTGRLGYTF
>TRBD1|TRBJ1-4|TRBV19
CASSGTGAATNEKLFF
>TRBD1|TRBJ1-2|TRBV7-2
CASSPWTGGYTF
>TRBD2|TRBJ2-5|TRBV19
CASSSLAGAHGAQYF
>NA|TRBJ2-5|TRBV5-5
CASSLGDFAETQYF
>NA|TRBJ2-7|TRBV5-8
CASSLWGVVYEQYF
>NA|TRBJ2-3|TRBV7-2
CASSLGQYTDTQYF
>NA|TRBJ2-3|TRBV5-1
CASSRDTDTQYF
>TRBD1|TRBJ1-1|TRBV19
CASRDRGYFPSAEAFF
>NA|TRBJ2-3|TRBV20-1
CSARSRSGTDTQYF
>NA|TRBJ1-2|TRBV7-9
CASSLDGFRYTF
>NA|TRBJ2-7|TRBV5-1
CASSFGGGTYEHYF
>NA|TRBJ2-2|TRBV7-9
CASSIRTTAGELFF
>NA|TRBJ2-5|TRBV20-1
CSARGQHQTQYF
>NA|TRBJ2-2|TRBV5-1
CASSPPTYTGELFF
>TRBD2|TRBJ2-7|TRBV4-3
CASSQDLAASYEQYF
>NA|TRBJ1-1|TRBV20-1
CSAPAQGNTEAFF